This T cell receptor (beta chain) was obtained from a study of blood T cell repertoires in COVID-19. The wider study: Samples came from the United States, Italy and Spain, spanning acute and convalescent COVID-19. The analysed material was cDNA or gDNA that came from T cells, B-cell-depleted T cells, or PBMCs.

Profiling relied on immunoSEQ multiplex PCR, and the TCRdb table lists in-frame clones only, not all of them. The repertoire holds 150,000 to 200,000 clones, with about 80% as singletons. There are 17 residues in the CDR3. Trimming pared 0 bases from V and 1 base from J, leaving 14 bases between. Germline lookup yields CDR1 LGHNA and CDR2 YSLEER. This chain connects TRBV4-3 to TRBJ2-3; a weak D match, TRBD1 (6 bases). The sample taken for sequencing was peripheral blood. The clonotype was recovered from a man aged 60-69 years with acute or convalescent COVID-19. The CDR3 reads CASSQEGAAGGTDTQYF. The CDR3, as DNA: TGCGCCAGCAGCCAAGAGGGGGCGGCAGGGGGCACAGATACGCAGTATTTT.